This T cell receptor (beta chain) is drawn from a study of Graves' ophthalmopathy and Graves' hyperthyroidism. With 3 bases clipped from V and 7 bases from J, the junction kept 9 bases outside the gene matches. There are 15 residues in the CDR3. The germline V gene encodes CDR1 SGDLS and CDR2 YYNGEE. The sequenced template was RNA, covering the TCR beta CDR3 region. HTBI-primed first-round RT-PCR preceded second-round multiplex PCR. In TCRdb, the multiplex PCR reads were re-called with MiXCR into one record per CDR3 protein. This table has 680,000 or so distinct CDR3 sequences, 22% appearing once. The receptor's source is a woman between 18 and 30 years old with stable Graves' hyperthyroidism. Some clones in this sample may be carry-over from other donors' samples. J is TRBJ2-2 and V is TRBV9, with 7 bases fitting TRBD2. The specimen sequenced was peripheral blood. The CDR3: CASSGPTSVGGELFF. The DNA for the CDR3 is TGTGCCAGCAGCGGGCCAACTAGCGTTGGCGGGGAGCTGTTTTTT.